A selection of T cell receptor beta chains follows, all from one sample in a study of CD8+CD57+ T cells in acquired aplastic anemia. Each CDR3 protein is one row after TCRdb ran MiXCR on the reads. This table holds about half a million distinct CDR3 sequences, roughly a third found once. The specimen sequenced was sorted CD4+, CD8+, or CD8+CD57+ T cells (not recorded which) from PBMCs. The receptors come from a human donor with aplastic anemia. Each CDR3 is given with its conserved first and last residue. D genes are given only for firm matches. Size is stated for part of the rows, as once, few or many counts, or as a class when the clone is expanded.

V	J	D	size	DNA	CDR3
TRBV20-1	TRBJ2-1	TRBD2	.	TGCAGTGCTCTAGGGACTAGTAACAATGAGCAGTCCTTC	CSALGTSNNEQSF
TRBV25-1	TRBJ2-7	.	many	TGTGCCAGCAGTGACTGGGACTACGAGCAGTACTTC	CASSDWDYEQYF
TRBV7-9	TRBJ1-5	.	many	TGTGCCAGCAGCCCTGCGGTGGGGCCCCAGCATTTT	CASSPAVGPQHF
TRBV20-1	TRBJ1-1	.	.	TGCAGTGCTAGAGCTGGGGGCCCTATCACTGAAGCTTTCTTT	CSARAGGPITEAFF
TRBV9	TRBJ1-3	.	.	TGTGCCAGCAGCGGCCCCCTGAGGGGTGGTGTAGGCACCATATATTTT	CASSGPLRGGVGTIYF
TRBV12-3/TRBV12-4	TRBJ1-5	TRBD1	many	TGTGCCAGCAGTCTGACAGGGGGCCATCAGCCCCAGCATTTT	CASSLTGGHQPQHF
TRBV4-3	TRBJ1-5	.	many	TGCGCCAGCAGCCAGCAACTAGGCAATCAGCCCCAGCATTTT	CASSQQLGNQPQHF
TRBV25-1	TRBJ2-7	TRBD1	.	TGTGCCAGCAATCCATCCGGGACAGGGACCTACGAGCAGTACTTC	CASNPSGTGTYEQYF
TRBV10-3	TRBJ2-3	TRBD2	many	TGTGCCATCAGGAGGGGGGGACTAGCGGATTACGCAGATACGCAGTATTTT	CAIRRGGLADYADTQYF
TRBV7-9	TRBJ2-5	TRBD1	.	TGTGCCAGCAGCCAAGCCCCACAGGGGGTTCGTGAGACCCAGTACTTC	CASSQAPQGVRETQYF
TRBV19	TRBJ2-3	.	many	TGTGCCAGTAGTTCCCTCACAGATACGCAGTATTTT	CASSSLTDTQYF
TRBV11-3	TRBJ1-5	TRBD1	few	TGTGCCAGCAGCTTAGGGGACAGGGTGAATCAGCCCCAGCATTTT	CASSLGDRVNQPQHF
TRBV12-3/TRBV12-4	TRBJ2-7	.	few	TGTGCCAGCTCCTTATCGGGGACCGGAGTAAGTGAGCAGTACTTC	CASSLSGTGVSEQYF
TRBV7-2	TRBJ1-1	.	.	TGTGCCAGCACGTCCACTGAAGCTTTCTTT	CASTSTEAFF
TRBV24-1	TRBJ1-2	TRBD1	few	TGTGCCACCAGTGATAGGACAGGGGAGCCCTATGGCTACACCTTC	CATSDRTGEPYGYTF
TRBV7-7	TRBJ2-7	.	.	TGTGCTAGCAGCAGACCGGGGACAACCGAGCAGTACTTC	CASSRPGTTEQYF
TRBV6-1	TRBJ2-3	.	.	TGTGCCAGCAGTGCAGCAGAGGGGGTGCAGTATTTT	CASSAAEGVQYF
TRBV5-1	TRBJ2-7	.	many	TGCGCCAGCAGCTTGGAGGGATACTACGAGCAGTACTTC	CASSLEGYYEQYF
TRBV5-6	TRBJ1-5	.	few	TGTGCCAGCAGCTTGCTTCGGCATAGCAATCAGCCCCAGCATTTT	CASSLLRHSNQPQHF
TRBV2	TRBJ1-2	.	few	TGTGCCACCGAGGAAGGGTATGGCTACACCTTC	CATEEGYGYTF
TRBV2	TRBJ1-6	.	few	TGTGCCAGCAGTTTAAATACAGCCGATAATTCACCCCTCCACTTT	CASSLNTADNSPLHF
TRBV30	TRBJ1-5	.	few	TGTGCCTGGAGTACCTCGGGGGAGGGAGCTGGGCAGCCCCAGCATTTT	CAWSTSGEGAGQPQHF
TRBV14	TRBJ1-2	.	many	TGTGCCAGCAGCCGTACGGAGTCGTTAGTTCGGAGCTACACCTTC	CASSRTESLVRSYTF
TRBV20-1	TRBJ2-4	TRBD1	few	TGCAGTGCGGGACAGGGAGGAAACATTCAGTACTTC	CSAGQGGNIQYF
TRBV4-1	TRBJ1-2	.	many	TGCGCCAGCAGCCGAGATGGGAACTATGGCTACACCTTC	CASSRDGNYGYTF
TRBV2	TRBJ2-5	.	.	TGTGCCAGCAGCGAGCGGACTACCCGGGAGACCCAGTACTTC	CASSERTTRETQYF
TRBV30	TRBJ2-7	.	.	TGTGCCTGGAGTGTCCAAGTGGCCGACGAGCAGTACTTC	CAWSVQVADEQYF
TRBV25-1	TRBJ2-3	.	.	TGTGCCAGCAGTAAAGGCACCCACCAAGATACGCAGTATTTT	CASSKGTHQDTQYF
TRBV5-1	TRBJ1-3	.	.	TGCGCCAGCAGCCTGGGGGCACGGGGGGCTGGTGGAAACACCATATATTTT	CASSLGARGAGGNTIYF